These 8 T cell receptor beta chains came from one sample sequenced in a study of T cell responses to AZD1222 COVID-19 vaccine (dated by TCRdb to 2020 to 2023). The library relied on the immunoSEQ multiplex PCR assay. TCRdb provides this immuneACCESS table in a form limited to in-frame rearrangements. Some clones are lacking; in checked studies, under half of them reflect an unresolved V gene, and why the rest are absent is not known. The sample has around 88,000 clones on record, about 86% of them singletons. Around 10% of the sample is in the top ten clones. The sample's time point label, decoded: baseline before first vaccination. In light of the paper, this sample's treatment or condition label describes: meningococcal conjugate vaccine given as trial control. This material consisted of peripheral blood, taken on day 0 of MenACWY control vaccination. Receptors were obtained from an adult in good health.

The chain employs TRBV2 and TRBJ2-2; D call uncertain. The germline V and J ends were trimmed by 6 bases and 0 bases, with 8 bases remaining between them. This CDR3 spans 14 amino acids. In germline, CDR1 is SNHLY, CDR2 FYNNEI. This CDR3 reads CASSRDSNTGELFF. In DNA, the CDR3 is TGTGCCAGCAGCCGAGACTCGAACACCGGGGAGCTGTTTTTT.

The chain employs TRBV27 and TRBJ2-3, with 7 nucleotides matching TRBD2. V lost 8 bases and J lost 0; bases outside the gene matches: 14. CDR3 length equals 17 residues. The germline gives CDR1 MNHEY, CDR2 SMNVEV (reference sequence). The CDR3 spells CASWIGLADSSTDTQYF. The CDR3 bases are TGTGCCAGCTGGATCGGGCTAGCGGACTCTAGCACAGATACGCAGTATTTT.

This clone has only one observation. This chain links TRBV2 with TRBJ2-1, with D perhaps given as TRBD1 or TRBD2 (5 bases each). The CDR3 is 14 amino acids. Trimming pared 6 bases from V and 0 bases from J, leaving 9 bases between. Germline V gene data show CDR1 as SNHLY and CDR2 as FYNNEI. CDR3 loop: CASSAGSSYNEQFF. For the CDR3, the DNA is TGTGCCAGCAGCGCAGGGAGCTCCTACAATGAGCAGTTCTTC.

The genes are TRBV4-3 and TRBJ1-1; D uncertain. CDR3 size: 14 residues. Germline CDR1 is LGHNA and CDR2 is YSLEER. V was cut by 4 bases and J by 2 bases, with 11 bases left in between. The CDR3 DNA sequence: TGCGCCAGCAGCCTAGAGCAGGCAAACACTGAAGCTTTCTTT. Its protein product is CASSLEQANTEAFF.

Here the CDR3 reads CASSDVENEQFF. In nucleotides, the CDR3 is TGTGCCAGCAGTGATGTTGAGAATGAGCAGTTCTTC. V and J are TRBV2 and TRBJ2-1; D gene uncertain. CDR3 size: 12 residues. V was trimmed by 3 bases and J by 7 bases, leaving 7 bases between them. CDR1 and CDR2 (germline): SNHLY, FYNNEI.

The chain recombines TRBV6-5 with TRBJ2-7; 7 positions agree with TRBD1. The CDR3 length is 15 residues. The J segment lost 3 bases and the V segment lost 5 bases, leaving 10 bases of the junction unmatched. In germline, CDR1 is MNHEY, CDR2 SVGAGI. The CDR3 DNA reads as TGTGCCAGCAGTCCCCGGACAGGCCAGGGCTACGAGCAGTACTTC. Protein: CASSPRTGQGYEQYF.

This chain uses TRBV9 with TRBJ2-3, with D possibly TRBD1 on 5 matching bases. Trimming cost V 2 bases and J 3 bases, with 10 bases left between them. Germline V gene data show CDR1 as SGDLS and CDR2 as YYNGEE. There are 14 residues in the CDR3. CDR3: CASSVLPGTDTQYF. CDR3 nucleotide sequence: TGTGCCAGCAGCGTGCTCCCAGGGACAGATACGCAGTATTTT.

This clone was detected only once. The chain carries TRBV9 and TRBJ2-5; D possibly corresponds to TRBD1 (6 bases). The CDR3 runs 15 residues. CDR1 is SGDLS, CDR2 YYNGEE, per germline. V shed 0 bases and J shed 2 bases, with 11 bases lying between them. This CDR3 reads CASSVATGLQETQYF. As DNA, the CDR3 is TGTGCCAGCAGCGTAGCGACAGGCCTACAAGAGACCCAGTACTTC. The complete variable domain, with remaining parts taken from reference TRBV9 and TRBJ2-5, reads DSGVTQTPKHLITATGQRVTLRCSPRSGDLSVYWYQQSLDQGLQFLIQYYNGEERAKGNILERFSAQQFPDLHSELNLSSLELGDSALYFCASSVATGLQETQYFGPGTRLLVL.